This T cell receptor (beta chain) is from a study of cytotoxic CD8 clonotypes in ibrutinib-treated CLL. Findings and limits, study-wide: Collection times varied between progressing and sustained-remission patients.

The germline V gene has CDR1 SGHNT and CDR2 YENEEA. This CDR3 spans 15 amino acids. Trimming at V came to 1 base and at J to 3 bases, leaving 0 bases not matched to a gene. Depths of 1 in 200,000 to 1 in 1 million T cells were the sequencing target. Generated by immunoSEQ multiplex PCR, the TCRdb table keeps only in-frame clones and is missing some. The table includes 80,000 to 95,000 clones, 79% detected once. Worth noting for this clone: Its target is not known.

The chain couples TRBV11-3 to TRBJ2-1, with 10 bases that match TRBD1. The sequence was obtained from a human donor with chronic lymphocytic leukemia. The sequencing here drew on PBMCs, taken after 12 months of ibrutinib treatment. CDR3 protein: CASSLGTGGYNEQFF. CDR3 nucleotide sequence: TGTGCCAGCAGCTTAGGGACAGGGGGCTACAATGAGCAGTTCTTC.